The 5 T cell receptor beta chains below all came from one sample that was sequenced in a study of T cells and Merkel cell carcinoma outcomes. Sequenced by immunoSEQ multiplex PCR; TCRdb stores in-frame clones only, minus some. The profile shows 250 to 300 clones, 95% of them singletons. Material: tumor tissue from Merkel cell carcinoma. The receptors stem from a human donor with Merkel cell carcinoma.

This clone appeared a single time. The V and J genes are TRBV2 and TRBJ2-7, with 9 bases that match TRBD1. CDR1 and CDR2 from the germline V gene are SNHLY and FYNNEI. This CDR3 has 14 residues. V lost 7 bases and J lost 5; bases outside the gene matches: 9. The CDR3 sequence is CASTRDRVNNEQYF. The CDR3, as DNA: TGTGCCAGCACTAGGGACAGGGTCAACAACGAGCAGTACTTC.

The V gene is TRBV7-2, the J gene TRBJ2-7; no clear D gene. The V gene lost 5 bases and the J gene lost 2 bases, with 10 bases spanning the gap. The CDR3 loop spans 13 amino acids. CDR1 SGHTA and CDR2 FQGNSA come from the germline V gene. The CDR3 bases are TGTGCCAGCAGCCCCCCCAGTACCTACGAGCAGTACTTC. It encodes CASSPPSTYEQYF.

This clone was counted only a few times. The sample has other DNA sequences that encode this CDR3 too. The gene calls are TRBV19 and TRBJ1-5, with 9 nucleotides matching TRBD1. The germline gives CDR1 LNHDA, CDR2 SQIVND (reference sequence). V lost 5 bases, J lost 6 bases, and 8 bases stayed unmatched. The CDR3 covers 15 residues. CDR3 loop: CASSATGQGIQPQHF. CDR3 DNA sequence: TGTGCCAGTAGTGCGACGGGACAGGGTATTCAGCCCCAGCATTTT.

With regard to this clone: The sample carries other DNA sequences with the same CDR3. This rearrangement joins TRBV29-1 to TRBJ2-5, with D maybe TRBD2 (6 bases). Germline V gene sequence: CDR1 SQVTM, CDR2 ANQGSEA. This CDR3 spans 14 amino acids. The V end lost 4 bases, the J end lost 5 bases, and 17 bases lay between the germline ends. The CDR3 here is CSVAVGGRGETQYF. The CDR3 DNA sequence: TGCAGCGTTGCGGTAGGAGGCCGGGGGGAGACCCAGTACTTC.

The chain uses TRBV6-6 and TRBJ1-4, with D possibly TRBD1 on 5 matching bases. The CDR3 extends over 12 amino acids. V was shortened by 10 bases and J by 5 bases, with 11 bases between the two germline ends. Germline assignment: CDR1 MNHNY and CDR2 SVGAGI (reference sequence). This CDR3 is CATRDVNEKLFF. The CDR3 nucleotides are TGTGCCACCCGGGACGTGAATGAAAAACTGTTTTTT.